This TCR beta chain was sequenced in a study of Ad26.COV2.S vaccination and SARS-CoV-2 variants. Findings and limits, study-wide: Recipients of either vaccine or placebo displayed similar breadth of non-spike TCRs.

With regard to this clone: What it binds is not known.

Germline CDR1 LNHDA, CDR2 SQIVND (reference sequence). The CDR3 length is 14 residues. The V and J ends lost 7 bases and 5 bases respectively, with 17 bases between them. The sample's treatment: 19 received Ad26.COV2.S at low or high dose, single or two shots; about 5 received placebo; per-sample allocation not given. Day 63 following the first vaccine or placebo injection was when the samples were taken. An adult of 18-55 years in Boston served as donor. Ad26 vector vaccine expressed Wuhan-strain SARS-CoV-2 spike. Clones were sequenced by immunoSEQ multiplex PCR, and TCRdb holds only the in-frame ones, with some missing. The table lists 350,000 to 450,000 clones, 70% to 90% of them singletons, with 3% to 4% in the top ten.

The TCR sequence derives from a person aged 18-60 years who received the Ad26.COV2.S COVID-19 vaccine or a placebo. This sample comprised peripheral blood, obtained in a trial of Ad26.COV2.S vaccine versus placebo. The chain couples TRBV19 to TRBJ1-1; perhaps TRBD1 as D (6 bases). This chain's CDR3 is CASMGGARVTEAFF. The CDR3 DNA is TGTGCCAGTATGGGGGGGGCGCGGGTTACTGAAGCTTTCTTT.